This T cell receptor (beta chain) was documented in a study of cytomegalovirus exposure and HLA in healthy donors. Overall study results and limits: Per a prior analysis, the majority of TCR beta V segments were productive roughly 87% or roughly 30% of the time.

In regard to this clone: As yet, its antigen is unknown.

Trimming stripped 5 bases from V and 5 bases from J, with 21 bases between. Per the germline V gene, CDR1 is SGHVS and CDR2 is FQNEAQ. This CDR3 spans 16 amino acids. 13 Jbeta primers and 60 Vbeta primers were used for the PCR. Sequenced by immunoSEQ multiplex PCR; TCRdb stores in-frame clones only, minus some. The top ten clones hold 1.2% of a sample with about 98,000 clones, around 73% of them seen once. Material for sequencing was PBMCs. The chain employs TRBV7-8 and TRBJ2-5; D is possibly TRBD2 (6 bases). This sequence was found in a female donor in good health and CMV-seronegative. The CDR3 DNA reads TGTGCCAGCAGCCAGTATGGAGGGGACCTTAGGGAGACCCAGTACTTC. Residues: CASSQYGGDLRETQYF.